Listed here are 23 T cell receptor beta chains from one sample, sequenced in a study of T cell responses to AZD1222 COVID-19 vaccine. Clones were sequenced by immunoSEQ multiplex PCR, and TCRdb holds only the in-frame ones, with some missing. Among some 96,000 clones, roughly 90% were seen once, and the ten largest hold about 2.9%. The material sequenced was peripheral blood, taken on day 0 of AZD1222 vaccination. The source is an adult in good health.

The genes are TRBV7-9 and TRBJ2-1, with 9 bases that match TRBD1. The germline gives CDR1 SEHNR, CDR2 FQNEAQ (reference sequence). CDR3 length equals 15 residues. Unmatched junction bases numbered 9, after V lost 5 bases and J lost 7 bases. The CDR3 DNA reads TGTGCCAGCAGCCAAGGACAGGGGAGGGGAAATGAGCAGTTCTTC. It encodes CASSQGQGRGNEQFF.

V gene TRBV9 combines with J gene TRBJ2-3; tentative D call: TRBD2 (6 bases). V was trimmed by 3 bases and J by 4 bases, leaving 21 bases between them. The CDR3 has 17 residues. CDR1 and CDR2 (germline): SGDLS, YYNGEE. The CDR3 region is CASSELQVPTRADTQYF. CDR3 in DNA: TGTGCCAGCAGCGAACTCCAGGTCCCGACTAGGGCAGATACGCAGTATTTT.

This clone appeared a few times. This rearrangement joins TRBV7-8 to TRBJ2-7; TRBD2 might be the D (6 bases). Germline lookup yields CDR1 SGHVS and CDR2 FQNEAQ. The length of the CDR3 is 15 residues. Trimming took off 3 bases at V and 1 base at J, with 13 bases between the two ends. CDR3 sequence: CASSLVSGGSYEQYF. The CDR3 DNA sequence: TGTGCCAGCAGCTTGGTTAGCGGTGGGTCCTACGAGCAGTACTTC.

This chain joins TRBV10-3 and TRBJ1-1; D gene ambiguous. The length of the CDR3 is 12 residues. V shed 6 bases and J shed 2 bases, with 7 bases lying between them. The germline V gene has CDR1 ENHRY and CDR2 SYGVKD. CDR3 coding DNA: TGTGCCATCAGGGCCCCTAACACTGAAGCTTTCTTT. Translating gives CAIRAPNTEAFF.

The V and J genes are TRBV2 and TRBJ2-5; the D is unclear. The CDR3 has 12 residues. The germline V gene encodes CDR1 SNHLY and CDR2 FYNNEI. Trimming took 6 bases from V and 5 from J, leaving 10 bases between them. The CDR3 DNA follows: TGTGCCAGCAGGGCCAGAATCGAGACCCAGTACTTC. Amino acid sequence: CASRARIETQYF.

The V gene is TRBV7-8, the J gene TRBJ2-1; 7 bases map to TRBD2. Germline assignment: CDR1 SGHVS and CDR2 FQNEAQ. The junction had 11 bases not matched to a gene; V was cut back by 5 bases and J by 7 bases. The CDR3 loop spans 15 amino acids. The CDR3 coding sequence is TGTGCCAGCAGCCGGCGGGAGAGGGCCGGGAATGAGCAGTTCTTC. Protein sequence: CASSRRERAGNEQFF.

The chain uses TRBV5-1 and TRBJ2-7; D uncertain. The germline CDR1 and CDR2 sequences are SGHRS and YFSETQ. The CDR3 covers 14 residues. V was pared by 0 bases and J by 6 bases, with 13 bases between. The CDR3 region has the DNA TGCGCCAGCAGCTTGGAGGTGGACCGAGCCGAGCAGTACTTC. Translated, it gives CASSLEVDRAEQYF.

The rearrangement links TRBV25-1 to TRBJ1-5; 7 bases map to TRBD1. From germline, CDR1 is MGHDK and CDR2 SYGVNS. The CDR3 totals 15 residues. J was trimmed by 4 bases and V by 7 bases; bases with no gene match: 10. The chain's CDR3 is CASNGTVEFNQPQHF. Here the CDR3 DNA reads TGTGCCAGCAATGGGACAGTGGAATTTAATCAGCCCCAGCATTTT.

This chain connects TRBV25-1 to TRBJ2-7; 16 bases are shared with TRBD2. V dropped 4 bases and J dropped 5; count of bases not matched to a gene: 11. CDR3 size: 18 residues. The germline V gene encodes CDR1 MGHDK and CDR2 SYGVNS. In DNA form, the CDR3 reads TGTGCCAGCAGTGTAGGGACTAGCGGGAGGGCCCGGGGAAACGAGCAGTACTTC. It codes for CASSVGTSGRARGNEQYF.

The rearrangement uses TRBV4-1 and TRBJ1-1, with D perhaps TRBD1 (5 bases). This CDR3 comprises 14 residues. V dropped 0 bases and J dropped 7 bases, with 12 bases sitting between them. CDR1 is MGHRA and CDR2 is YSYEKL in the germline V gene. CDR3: CASSQDPEGNEAFF. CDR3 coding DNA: TGCGCCAGCAGCCAAGATCCAGAGGGGAATGAAGCTTTCTTT.

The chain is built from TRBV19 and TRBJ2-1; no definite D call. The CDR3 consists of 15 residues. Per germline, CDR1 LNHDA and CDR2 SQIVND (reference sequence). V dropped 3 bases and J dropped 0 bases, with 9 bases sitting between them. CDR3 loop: CASSMVPSSYNEQFF. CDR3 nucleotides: TGTGCCAGTAGTATGGTTCCAAGCTCCTACAATGAGCAGTTCTTC.

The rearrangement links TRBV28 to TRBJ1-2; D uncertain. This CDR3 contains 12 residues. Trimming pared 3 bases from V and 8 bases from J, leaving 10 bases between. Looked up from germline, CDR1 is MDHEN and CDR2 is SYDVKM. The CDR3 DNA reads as TGTGCCAGCAGTTTCAGTGCCTTCGGCTACACCTTC. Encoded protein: CASSFSAFGYTF.

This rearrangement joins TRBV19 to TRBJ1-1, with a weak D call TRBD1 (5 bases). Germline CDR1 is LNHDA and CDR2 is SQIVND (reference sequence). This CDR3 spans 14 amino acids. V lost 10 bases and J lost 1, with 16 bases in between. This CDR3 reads CATRTPGRNTEAFF. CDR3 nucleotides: TGTGCCACCAGGACACCCGGCAGGAACACTGAAGCTTTCTTT.

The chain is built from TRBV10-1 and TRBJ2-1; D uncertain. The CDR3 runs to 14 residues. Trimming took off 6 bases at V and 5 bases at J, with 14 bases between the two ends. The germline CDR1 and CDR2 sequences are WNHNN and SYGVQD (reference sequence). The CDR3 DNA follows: TGCGCCAGCAGCTTTGAAGCCGGAGACAATGAGCAGTTCTTC. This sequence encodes CASSFEAGDNEQFF.

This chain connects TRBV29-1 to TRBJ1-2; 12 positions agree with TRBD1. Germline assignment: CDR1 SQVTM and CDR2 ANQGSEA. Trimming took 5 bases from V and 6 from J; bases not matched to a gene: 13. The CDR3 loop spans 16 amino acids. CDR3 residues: CSVLGTGGEVSDGYTF. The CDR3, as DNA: TGCAGCGTTCTTGGGACAGGGGGCGAAGTTAGTGATGGCTACACCTTC. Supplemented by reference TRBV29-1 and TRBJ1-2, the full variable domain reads SAVISQKPSRDICQRGTSLTIQCQVDSQVTMMFWYRQQPGQSLTLIATANQGSEATYESGFVIDKFPISRPNLTFSTLTVSNMSPEDSSIYLCSVLGTGGEVSDGYTFGSGTRLTVV.

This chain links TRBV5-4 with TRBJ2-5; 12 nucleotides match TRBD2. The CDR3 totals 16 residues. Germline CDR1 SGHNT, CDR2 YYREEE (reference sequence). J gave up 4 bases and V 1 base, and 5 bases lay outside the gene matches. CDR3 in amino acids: CASSLSGLAGPETQYF. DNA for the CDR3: TGTGCCAGCAGCTTGTCTGGACTAGCGGGACCAGAGACCCAGTACTTC.

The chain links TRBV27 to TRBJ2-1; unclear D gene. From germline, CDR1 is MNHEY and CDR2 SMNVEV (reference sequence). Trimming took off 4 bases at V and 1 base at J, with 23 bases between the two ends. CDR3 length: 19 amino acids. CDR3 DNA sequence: TGTGCCAGCAGTTCCCGACCCCCCGCGGTGGGGTGGTCCTACAATGAGCAGTTCTTC. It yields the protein CASSSRPPAVGWSYNEQFF.

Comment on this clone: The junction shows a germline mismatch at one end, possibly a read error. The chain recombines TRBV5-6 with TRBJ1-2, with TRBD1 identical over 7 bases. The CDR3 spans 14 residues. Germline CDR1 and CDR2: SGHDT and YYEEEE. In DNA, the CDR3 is TGTGCCAGCAGCTTGGTGGAGAAAGACAGGGCCTTCTGGTTC. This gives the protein CASSLVEKDRAFWF.

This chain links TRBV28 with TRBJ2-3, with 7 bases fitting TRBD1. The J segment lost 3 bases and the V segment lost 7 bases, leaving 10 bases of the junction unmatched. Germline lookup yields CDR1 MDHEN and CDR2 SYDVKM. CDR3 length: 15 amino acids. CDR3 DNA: TGTGCCAGCACAAACAGGGGCCTAGGGACAGATACGCAGTATTTT. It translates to CASTNRGLGTDTQYF.

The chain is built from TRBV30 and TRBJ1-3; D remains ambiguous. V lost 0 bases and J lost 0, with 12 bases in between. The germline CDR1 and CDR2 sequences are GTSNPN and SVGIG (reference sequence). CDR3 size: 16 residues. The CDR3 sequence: CAWSVLTFNSGNTIYF. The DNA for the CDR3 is TGTGCCTGGAGTGTACTAACATTCAACTCTGGAAACACCATATATTTT.

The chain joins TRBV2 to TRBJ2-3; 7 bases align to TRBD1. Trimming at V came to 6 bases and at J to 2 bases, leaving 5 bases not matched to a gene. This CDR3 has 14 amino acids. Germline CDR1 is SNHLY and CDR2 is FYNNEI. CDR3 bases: TGTGCCAGCAGGCCGGACAGGTACACAGATACGCAGTATTTT. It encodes CASRPDRYTDTQYF.

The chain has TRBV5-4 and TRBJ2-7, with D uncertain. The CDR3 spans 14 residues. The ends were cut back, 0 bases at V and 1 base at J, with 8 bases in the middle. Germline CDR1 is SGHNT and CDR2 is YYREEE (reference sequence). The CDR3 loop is CASSLGPSSYEQYF. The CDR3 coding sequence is TGTGCCAGCAGCTTGGGTCCAAGTTCCTACGAGCAGTACTTC.

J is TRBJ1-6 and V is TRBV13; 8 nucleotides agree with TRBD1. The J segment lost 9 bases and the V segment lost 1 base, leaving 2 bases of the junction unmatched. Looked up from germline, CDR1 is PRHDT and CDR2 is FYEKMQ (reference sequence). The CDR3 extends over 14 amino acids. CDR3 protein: CASSLDRGVSPLHF. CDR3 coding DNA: TGTGCCAGCAGCTTAGACAGGGGGGTTTCACCCCTCCACTTT.